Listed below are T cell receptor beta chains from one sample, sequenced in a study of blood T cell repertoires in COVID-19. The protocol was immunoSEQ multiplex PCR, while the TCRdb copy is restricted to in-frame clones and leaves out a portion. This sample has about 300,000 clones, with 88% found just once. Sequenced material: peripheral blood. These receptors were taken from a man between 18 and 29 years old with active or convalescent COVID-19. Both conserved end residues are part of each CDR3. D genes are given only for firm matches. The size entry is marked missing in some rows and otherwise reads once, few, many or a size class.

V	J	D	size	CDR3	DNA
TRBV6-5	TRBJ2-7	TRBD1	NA	CASNTGDYEQYF	TGTGCCAGCAACACAGGGGACTACGAGCAGTACTTC
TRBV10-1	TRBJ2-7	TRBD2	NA	CASSSGTSGDYEQYF	TGCGCCAGCAGTTCCGGGACTAGCGGGGACTACGAGCAGTACTTC
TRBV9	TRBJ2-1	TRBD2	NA	CASSVGLAGDNEQFF	TGTGCCAGCAGCGTAGGACTAGCGGGGGACAATGAGCAGTTCTTC
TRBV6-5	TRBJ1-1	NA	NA	CASSYGARGITEAFF	TGTGCCAGCAGTTACGGTGCCAGGGGAATAACTGAAGCTTTCTTT
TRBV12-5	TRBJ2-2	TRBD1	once	CASGLGTGDFEVFF	TGTGCTAGTGGTCTAGGGACAGGGGATTTTGAGGTGTTTTTT
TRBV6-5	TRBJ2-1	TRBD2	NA	CASSYSSGGSNEQFF	TGTGCCAGCAGTTACTCTAGCGGGGGGAGCAATGAGCAGTTCTTC
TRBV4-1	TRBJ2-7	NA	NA	CASSQDAPGSNYEQYF	TGCGCCAGCAGCCAAGATGCCCCAGGTTCCAATTACGAGCAGTACTTC
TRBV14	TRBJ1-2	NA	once	CASSQGSGYYGYTF	TGTGCCAGCAGCCAAGGATCAGGTTACTATGGCTACACCTTC
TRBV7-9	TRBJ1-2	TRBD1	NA	CASSGWTGEGPGGYTF	TGTGCCAGCAGCGGCTGGACAGGAGAGGGGCCGGGTGGCTACACCTTC
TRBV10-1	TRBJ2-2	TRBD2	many	CASSRGGARTGELFF	TGCGCCAGCTCTCGCGGGGGGGCCAGGACCGGGGAGCTGTTTTTT
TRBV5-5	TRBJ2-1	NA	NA	CASSLGKSSYNEQFF	TGTGCCAGCAGCCTCGGGAAAAGCTCCTACAATGAGCAGTTCTTC
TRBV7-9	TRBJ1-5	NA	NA	CASSLAGGNQPQHF	TGTGCCAGCAGCTTAGCGGGCGGCAATCAGCCCCAGCATTTT
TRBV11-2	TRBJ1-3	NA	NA	CASSLAGHGGNTIYF	TGTGCCAGCAGCTTAGCGGGTCATGGTGGAAACACCATATATTTT
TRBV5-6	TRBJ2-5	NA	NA	CASSLAQGETQYF	TGTGCCAGCAGCTTGGCACAGGGAGAGACCCAGTACTTC
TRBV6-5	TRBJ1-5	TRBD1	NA	CASSPTGGARPQHF	TGTGCCAGCAGTCCGACAGGGGGCGCGAGGCCCCAGCATTTT
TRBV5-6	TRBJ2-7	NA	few	CASSFLLRGYEQYF	TGTGCCAGCAGCTTTCTTCTCAGGGGATACGAGCAGTACTTC
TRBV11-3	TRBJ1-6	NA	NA	CASSPKNSPLHF	TGTGCCAGCAGCCCAAAAAATTCACCCCTCCACTTT
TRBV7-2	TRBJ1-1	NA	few	CASSLGGGEAFF	TGTGCCAGCAGCTTGGGAGGTGGTGAAGCTTTCTTT
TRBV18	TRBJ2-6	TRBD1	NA	CASSYGQGLANVLTF	TGTGCCAGCTCCTACGGACAGGGGTTGGCCAACGTCCTGACTTTC
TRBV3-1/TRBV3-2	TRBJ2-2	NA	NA	CASSQASRNTGELFF	TGTGCCAGCAGCCAAGCTAGCAGGAACACCGGGGAGCTGTTTTTT
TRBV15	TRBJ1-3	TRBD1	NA	CATSRDRGKLSGNTIYF	TGTGCCACCAGCAGAGACAGGGGGAAGCTATCTGGAAACACCATATATTTT
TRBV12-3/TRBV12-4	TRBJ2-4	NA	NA	CASSFHPTPQYF	TGTGCCAGCAGTTTTCATCCTACTCCTCAGTACTTC
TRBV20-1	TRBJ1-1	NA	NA	CSASPGAGRGTEAFF	TGCAGTGCTAGTCCGGGGGCAGGGAGGGGCACTGAAGCTTTCTTT
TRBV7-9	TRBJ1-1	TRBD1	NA	CASSLPTGTGAGDTEAFF	TGTGCCAGCAGCTTACCAACCGGGACAGGGGCGGGTGACACTGAAGCTTTCTTT
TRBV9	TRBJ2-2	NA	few	CASSVVGGSNTGELFF	TGTGCCAGCAGCGTAGTAGGGGGATCGAACACCGGGGAGCTGTTTTTT
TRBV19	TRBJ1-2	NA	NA	CASSHEGGIYGYTF	TGTGCCAGTAGCCACGAGGGCGGGATCTATGGCTACACCTTC
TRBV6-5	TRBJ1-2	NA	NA	CASTEPGHRYTF	TGTGCCAGCACCGAACCGGGACATCGCTACACCTTC
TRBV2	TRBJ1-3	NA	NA	CASSEASRAGNTIYF	TGTGCCAGCAGTGAAGCGAGCAGGGCTGGAAACACCATATATTTT
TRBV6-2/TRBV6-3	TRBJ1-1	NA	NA	CASSYLSGGALYTEAFF	TGTGCCAGCAGTTATCTATCCGGGGGAGCCCTTTACACTGAAGCTTTCTTT
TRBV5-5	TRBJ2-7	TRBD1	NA	CASSTGQGDYEQYF	TGTGCCAGCAGCACCGGACAGGGCGACTACGAGCAGTACTTC
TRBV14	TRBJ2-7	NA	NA	CASSQDFGREFVEQYF	TGTGCCAGCAGCCAAGATTTTGGCAGGGAATTTGTCGAGCAGTACTTC
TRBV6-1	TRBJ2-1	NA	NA	CASCLSGFEQFF	TGTGCCAGTTGCTTGTCAGGGTTCGAGCAGTTCTTC
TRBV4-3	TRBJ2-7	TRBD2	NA	CASSPTLAGGHEQYF	TGCGCCAGCAGCCCGACACTAGCGGGGGGGCACGAGCAGTACTTC
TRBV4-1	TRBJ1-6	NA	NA	CASSQSTARSSYNSPLHF	TGCGCCAGCAGCCAGTCGACAGCCAGGAGCTCCTATAATTCACCCCTCCACTTT
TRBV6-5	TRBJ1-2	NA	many	CASSYTANYGYTF	TGTGCCAGCAGTTACACAGCTAACTATGGCTACACCTTC
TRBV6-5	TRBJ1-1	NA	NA	CASTLGGDTEAFF	TGTGCCAGCACCCTCGGGGGGGATACTGAAGCTTTCTTT
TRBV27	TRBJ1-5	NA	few	CATKKANSYSNQPQHF	TGTGCCACCAAAAAAGCAAACAGTTATAGCAATCAGCCCCAGCATTTT
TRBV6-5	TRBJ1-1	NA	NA	CASSYGDSTEAFF	TGTGCCAGCAGTTACGGGGACTCCACTGAAGCTTTCTTT
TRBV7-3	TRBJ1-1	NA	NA	CASSLDGAMNTEAFF	TGTGCCAGCAGCTTAGACGGAGCCATGAACACTGAAGCTTTCTTT
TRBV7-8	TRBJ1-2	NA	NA	CASSLRGWGYTF	TGTGCCAGCAGCCTCCGTGGCTGGGGCTACACCTTC
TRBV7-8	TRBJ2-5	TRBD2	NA	CASSLSPAGDQETQYF	TGTGCCAGCAGCTTAAGCCCAGCGGGGGACCAAGAGACCCAGTACTTC
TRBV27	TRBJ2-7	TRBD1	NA	CASSYTGTGGYEQYF	TGTGCCAGCTCTTATACCGGGACAGGGGGCTACGAGCAGTACTTC
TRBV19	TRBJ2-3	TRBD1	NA	CATQTGGPTDTQYF	TGTGCCACCCAGACAGGGGGCCCCACAGATACGCAGTATTTT
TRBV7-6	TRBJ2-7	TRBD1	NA	CASSLEPWTGFNEQYF	TGTGCCAGCAGCTTAGAACCCTGGACAGGGTTCAACGAGCAGTACTTC
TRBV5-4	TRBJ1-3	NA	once	CASGGWEGNTIYF	TGTGCCAGTGGAGGCTGGGAAGGAAACACCATATATTTT
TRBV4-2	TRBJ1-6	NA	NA	CASSLVRDLPRRAYNSPLHF	TGTGCCAGCAGCCTAGTACGGGACCTCCCAAGGAGGGCCTATAATTCACCCCTCCACTTT
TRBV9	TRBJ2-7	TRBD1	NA	CASSTESGTGPYEQYF	TGTGCCAGCAGCACTGAATCCGGGACAGGGCCCTACGAGCAGTACTTC
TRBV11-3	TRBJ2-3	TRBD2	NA	CASSSRAGGPVDTQYF	TGTGCCAGCAGCTCCCGAGCGGGGGGGCCGGTTGATACGCAGTATTTT
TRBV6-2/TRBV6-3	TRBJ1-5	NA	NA	CASSLNRVQPQHF	TGTGCCAGCAGTTTGAACAGGGTGCAGCCCCAGCATTTT
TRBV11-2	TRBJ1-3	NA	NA	CASSLVGARNTIYF	TGTGCCAGCAGCTTAGTGGGGGCCAGAAACACCATATATTTT
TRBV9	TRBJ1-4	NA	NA	CASSGGTAFNEKLFF	TGTGCCAGCAGCGGCGGGACCGCCTTTAATGAAAAACTGTTTTTT
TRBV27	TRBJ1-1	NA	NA	CASRRVGITEAFF	TGTGCCAGCCGCCGGGTCGGGATCACTGAAGCTTTCTTT
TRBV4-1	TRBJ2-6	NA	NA	CASSPIVSGANVLTF	TGCGCCAGCAGCCCAATAGTCTCTGGGGCCAACGTCCTGACTTTC
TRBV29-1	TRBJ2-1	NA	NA	CSVPRGPYNEQFF	TGCAGCGTTCCTCGGGGTCCCTACAATGAGCAGTTCTTC
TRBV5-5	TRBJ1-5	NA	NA	CASSLGTASNQPQHF	TGTGCCAGCAGCTTGGGGACAGCCTCCAATCAGCCCCAGCATTTT
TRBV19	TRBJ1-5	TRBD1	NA	CASQKDRVQSQPQHF	TGTGCCAGTCAAAAAGACAGGGTTCAGAGTCAGCCCCAGCATTTT
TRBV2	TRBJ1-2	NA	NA	CAREVGYTF	TGTGCCAGGGAGGTTGGCTACACCTTC
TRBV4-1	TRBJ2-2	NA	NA	CASSQGDYTGELFF	TGCGCCAGCAGCCAAGGAGACTACACCGGGGAGCTGTTTTTT
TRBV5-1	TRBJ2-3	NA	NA	CASSHLSPDTQYF	TGCGCCAGCAGCCATCTGAGTCCAGATACGCAGTATTTT
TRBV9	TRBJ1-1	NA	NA	CASSPLKVFDPGAFF	TGTGCCAGCAGCCCCCTGAAAGTGTTTGACCCAGGGGCTTTCTTT